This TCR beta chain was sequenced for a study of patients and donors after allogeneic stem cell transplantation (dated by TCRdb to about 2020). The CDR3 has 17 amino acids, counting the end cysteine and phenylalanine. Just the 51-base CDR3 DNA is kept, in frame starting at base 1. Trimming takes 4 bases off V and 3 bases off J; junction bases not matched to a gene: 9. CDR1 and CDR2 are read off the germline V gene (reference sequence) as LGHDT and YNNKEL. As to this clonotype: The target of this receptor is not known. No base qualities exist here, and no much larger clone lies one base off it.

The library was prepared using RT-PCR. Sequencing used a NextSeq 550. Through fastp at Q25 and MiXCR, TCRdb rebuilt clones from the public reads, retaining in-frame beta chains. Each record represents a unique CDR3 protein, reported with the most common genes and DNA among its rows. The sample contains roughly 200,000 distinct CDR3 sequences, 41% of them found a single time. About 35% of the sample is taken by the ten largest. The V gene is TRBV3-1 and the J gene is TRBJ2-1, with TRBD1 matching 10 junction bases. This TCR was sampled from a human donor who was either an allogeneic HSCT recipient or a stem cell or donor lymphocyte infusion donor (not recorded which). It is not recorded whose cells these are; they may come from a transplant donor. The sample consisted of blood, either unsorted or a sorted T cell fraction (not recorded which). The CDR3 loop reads CASSPPTGGGGYNEQFF. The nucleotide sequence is TGTGCCAGCAGCCCTCCGACAGGGGGCGGAGGCTACAATGAGCAGTTCTTC.